The 24 T cell receptor beta chains below come from one sample, sequenced in a study of blood T cells in healthy people across ages. Primed by a sample-barcoded 5' primer and a J-beta primer mix, a second PCR proceeded for about 7 to 11 cycles. TCRdb reanalysed the 5' RACE reads using MiXCR and keeps one entry per CDR3 protein. This table has some 730,000 distinct CDR3 sequences, around a fifth appearing once. The sequenced sample consisted of blood. These receptors were collected from a man between 65 and 80 years old in good health.

The chain recombines TRBV7-6 with TRBJ1-2; D unresolved. V lost 1 base, J lost 4 bases, and 10 bases lay in between. The CDR3 is 14 amino acids. Per the germline V gene, CDR1 is SGHVS and CDR2 is FNYEAQ. In DNA form, the CDR3 reads TGTGCCAGCAGCTTAGGCCCCGTGGGCTATGGCTACACCTTC. Amino acid sequence: CASSLGPVGYGYTF. The whole variable domain, filled in from reference TRBV7-6 and TRBJ1-2, reads GAGVSQSPRYKVTKRGQDVALRCDPISGHVSLYWYRQALGQGPEFLTYFNYEAQQDKSGLPNDRFSAERPEGSISTLTIQRTEQRDSAMYRCASSLGPVGYGYTFGSGTRLTVV.

This clonotype showed up many times. The J gene is TRBJ2-1, the V gene TRBV20-1, with a tentative D call TRBD1 (6 bases). The CDR3 covers 16 residues. Deletions cut 3 bases from V and 5 bases from J, with 20 bases between. The germline V gene encodes CDR1 DFQATT and CDR2 SNEGSKA (reference sequence). The CDR3 coding sequence is TGCAGTGCTAGGAGACTGGGGGACATCGTACACAATGAGCAGTTCTTC. This sequence encodes CSARRLGDIVHNEQFF.

J is TRBJ1-2 and V is TRBV29-1; the D is unclear. V lost 0 bases to trimming and J lost 6 bases, with 11 bases between them. CDR1 and CDR2 from the germline V gene are SQVTM and ANQGSEA. This CDR3 region has 13 residues. CDR3 loop: CSVEDRVWDGYTF. In DNA form, the CDR3 reads TGCAGCGTTGAAGATCGCGTCTGGGATGGCTACACCTTC.

This clonotype appeared a few times. V and J are TRBV29-1 and TRBJ2-3; D ambiguous. The V gene's germline CDR1 is SQVTM and CDR2 ANQGSEA. Trimming cost V 4 bases and J 9 bases, with 11 bases left between them. The CDR3 is made up of 11 amino acids. For the CDR3, the DNA is TGCAGCGTTGTTTTGACCCACACGCAGTATTTT. It translates to CSVVLTHTQYF.

In this sample, this clonotype turned up a few times. V usage is TRBV7-2 and J usage is TRBJ1-1; 7 positions match TRBD1. Germline lookup yields CDR1 SGHTA and CDR2 FQGNSA. This CDR3 is 12 amino acids long. With V trimmed by 4 bases and J by 5 bases, 1 base remained unmatched. CDR3 sequence reads: CASSSGQTEAFF. CDR3 coding DNA: TGTGCCAGCAGCTCGGGACAGACTGAAGCTTTCTTT.

The rearrangement uses TRBV5-1 and TRBJ1-1; 8 bases map to TRBD1. Germline lookup yields CDR1 SGHRS and CDR2 YFSETQ. The CDR3 is 12 amino acids. V shed 7 bases, J shed 8 bases, and the junction held 7 bases outside the gene matches. CDR3 amino acids: CASRAGGAEAFF. The CDR3 DNA reads as TGCGCCAGCCGAGCAGGGGGCGCAGAAGCTTTCTTT.

J is TRBJ1-5 and V is TRBV7-2; D is perhaps TRBD1 (5 bases). Trimming stripped 5 bases from V and 4 bases from J, with 15 bases between. There are 15 residues in the CDR3. Per the germline V gene, CDR1 is SGHTA and CDR2 is FQGNSA. The CDR3 DNA reads as TGTGCCAGCAGCCCTCTGGGGGGATTAAATCAGCCCCAGCATTTT. Translation gives CASSPLGGLNQPQHF.

This clonotype was picked up a small number of times. One end of the junction fails to match germline, which may point to a read error. This chain joins TRBV9 and TRBJ2-2; 9 bases fit TRBD1. This CDR3 has 17 residues. Germline CDR1 SGDLS, CDR2 YYNGEE. CDR3 in DNA: TGTGCCAGCAGCGTAGGGGACAGGGTAACGATCACCGGGGAGCTGTCTTTT. This sequence encodes CASSVGDRVTITGELSF.

This clonotype appeared a few times. V and J are TRBV12-3 or TRBV12-4 and TRBJ1-5; no reliable D call. Trimming took 6 bases from V and 6 from J, leaving 12 bases between them. The CDR3 runs to 13 residues. Here the CDR3 DNA reads TGTGCCAGCAGAAACGGAGGAGGTCAGCCCCAGCATTTT. As protein: CASRNGGGQPQHF.

This chain uses TRBV6-1 with TRBJ2-4; tentatively, D is TRBD1 (6 bases). Trimming stripped 5 bases from V and 0 bases from J, with 14 bases between. Germline CDR1 MNHNS, CDR2 SASEGT. CDR3 size: 16 residues. CDR3 bases: TGTGCCAGCAGTCAAAGACAGGTCCTAGCCAAAAACATTCAGTACTTC. It encodes CASSQRQVLAKNIQYF.

This rearrangement joins TRBV12-3 or TRBV12-4 to TRBJ1-6; unclear D gene. V was cut by 6 bases and J by 10 bases, with 16 bases left in between. The CDR3 has 14 amino acids. CDR3 region: CASSNPPVGSPLHF. The CDR3, as DNA: TGTGCCAGCAGCAACCCCCCGGTGGGCTCACCCCTCCACTTT.

Worth noting for this clonotype: Possible read error: a much larger clone is one base away. The chain uses TRBV5-1 and TRBJ1-1; 7 bases agree with TRBD1. Germline lookup yields CDR1 SGHRS and CDR2 YFSETQ. V lost 6 bases and J lost 2; bases outside the gene matches: 10. This CDR3 is built from 15 residues. In DNA, the CDR3 is TGCGCCAGCACCTACAGAGGACAGGCAAACACTGAAGCTTTCTTT. Its translation is CASTYRGQANTEAFF.

The rearrangement links TRBV7-2 to TRBJ2-3; 15 bases align to TRBD2. This CDR3 has 17 residues. V shed 4 bases, J shed 5 bases, and the junction held 7 bases outside the gene matches. Germline values: CDR1 SGHTA, CDR2 FQGNSA. The CDR3 DNA reads as TGTGCCAGCAGCTCGGGACTAGCGGGGGGCGAGGGAGATACGCAGTATTTT. Amino acids: CASSSGLAGGEGDTQYF.

The gene calls are TRBV20-1 and TRBJ1-5; 8 bases are shared with TRBD1. J lost 7 bases, V lost 1 base, and 3 bases had no gene match. The CDR3 sequence is 13 residues long. The germline CDR1 and CDR2 sequences are DFQATT and SNEGSKA (reference sequence). For the CDR3, the DNA is TGCAGTGCTAGAGTGGACAGGGACCAGCCCCAGCATTTT. Translation gives CSARVDRDQPQHF.

The V call is TRBV7-9, the J call TRBJ2-5; D is ambiguous. The J call may be incorrect, as the DNA end agrees better with TRBJ2-7. CDR1 is SEHNR, CDR2 FQNEAQ, per germline (reference sequence). The CDR3 has 14 amino acids. CDR3 coding DNA: TGTGCCAGCAGCGGGGATAAGGGCTCCTACGAGCAGTACTTC. Translation gives CASSGDKGSYEQYF.

This clonotype showed up just a few times. The V gene is TRBV20-1, the J gene TRBJ2-5, with 7 bases lining up with TRBD1. This CDR3 is built from 13 residues. Germline assignment: CDR1 DFQATT and CDR2 SNEGSKA (reference sequence). J lost 1 base, V lost 5 bases, and 4 bases had no gene match. The CDR3 loop reads CSAPRQGQETQYF. The CDR3 bases are TGCAGTGCTCCCCGACAGGGCCAAGAGACCCAGTACTTC.

The table lists this clonotype with a few counts. The V and J genes are TRBV28 and TRBJ2-7, with TRBD1 matching over 8 bases. This CDR3 comprises 15 residues. Per germline, CDR1 MDHEN and CDR2 SYDVKM. V lost 6 bases to trimming and J lost 2 bases; unmatched junction nucleotides: 9. The CDR3 region has the DNA TGTGCCAGCAGGAACCAGAGGACAGGGACCTACGAGCAGTACGTC. Protein product: CASRNQRTGTYEQYV.

This clonotype was picked up a small number of times. The rearrangement links TRBV20-1 to TRBJ1-2, with D hard to call. This CDR3 region has 16 residues. V dropped 0 bases and J dropped 3 bases, with 17 bases sitting between them. Germline V gives CDR1 DFQATT, CDR2 SNEGSKA (reference sequence). The CDR3 sequence: CSARDRISEGYYGYTF. CDR3 nucleotides: TGCAGTGCTAGAGATCGAATCTCGGAGGGATACTATGGCTACACCTTC.

The chain links TRBV19 to TRBJ2-7, with D possibly called TRBD1 or TRBD2 (5 bases each). The germline CDR1 and CDR2 sequences are LNHDA and SQIVND (reference sequence). The V gene lost 6 bases and the J gene lost 7 bases, with 19 bases spanning the gap. This CDR3 is built from 14 residues. CDR3 amino acids: CASRTTVRDGEQYF. The CDR3 DNA sequence: TGTGCCAGTAGAACCACGGTTCGGGACGGAGAGCAGTACTTC.

The chain is built from TRBV18 and TRBJ2-5; the match to TRBD1 covers 8 bases. V shed 4 bases and J 5 bases; nucleotides not matched to a gene: 6. Germline loops: CDR1 KGHSH, CDR2 LQKENI. The CDR3 runs to 14 residues. This chain's CDR3 is CASSLRTGLETQYF. The DNA of the CDR3 is TGTGCCAGCTCACTCCGGACAGGGTTGGAGACCCAGTACTTC. Full variable domain (rest looked up from reference TRBV18 and TRBJ2-5): NAGVMQNPRHLVRRRGQEARLRCSPMKGHSHVYWYRQLPEEGLKFMVYLQKENIIDESGMPKERFSAEFPKEGPSILRIQQVVRGDSAAYFCASSLRTGLETQYFGPGTRLLVL.

This clonotype was counted only a few times. The chain recombines TRBV12-3 or TRBV12-4 with TRBJ2-7; 7 bases are a match to TRBD1. The CDR3 sequence is 15 residues long. After removal of 5 bases from V and 5 bases from J, the junction contained 12 bases not matched to a gene. Written as DNA, the CDR3 is TGTGCCAGCAGTCCTCGACAGGGTGTTGGTGACGAGCAGTACTTC. This sequence encodes CASSPRQGVGDEQYF.

In this sample, this clonotype turned up a few times. The V gene is TRBV11-2, the J gene TRBJ2-5; D assignment may be TRBD1 or TRBD2 (5 bases each). Near its end, the DNA agrees better with TRBJ2-7, so the J call may be wrong. This CDR3 has 14 amino acids. Looked up from germline, CDR1 is SGHAT and CDR2 is FQNNGV. The CDR3 DNA follows: TGTGCCAGCAGCTTTTTCGGGGACCCCTACGAGCAGTACTTC. Translated: CASSFFGDPYEQYF.

The chain couples TRBV3-1 to TRBJ2-5; D is undetermined. The J call is uncertain, as TRBJ2-7 better fits the DNA end. The germline gives CDR1 LGHDT, CDR2 YNNKEL (reference sequence). The CDR3 is 13 residues long. The CDR3 protein is CGSSRDGWYEQYV. DNA of the CDR3: TGTGGGAGCAGCCGCGACGGGTGGTACGAGCAGTACGTC.

The J gene is TRBJ1-2, the V gene TRBV11-2; TRBD1 is a possible D gene (6 bases). The germline V gene encodes CDR1 SGHAT and CDR2 FQNNGV. Between the trimmed V and J ends, which lost 0 bases and 7 bases, there was a span of 15 bases. CDR3 size: 15 residues. The CDR3 nucleotides read TGTGCCAGCAGCTTAGATTTGAACCTACAGGGTGGCTACACCTTC. It encodes CASSLDLNLQGGYTF.